A selection of T cell receptor beta chains follows, all from one sample in a study of blood T cells in healthy people across ages. One entry per CDR3 protein, called by TCRdb with MiXCR from the 5' RACE reads. The sample yields roughly 1.7 million distinct CDR3 sequences, approximately 32% seen once. Input material: blood. The source of these receptors is a woman younger than 45 in good health. CDR3s include the opening cysteine and the closing phenylalanine or tryptophan. A D gene is named only where the DNA matches it firmly. The size of a clone is reported for some rows only, either as once, few or many, or as a class for expanded clones.

clone size | J gene | V gene | D gene | CDR3 DNA | CDR3 protein
NA | TRBJ2-3 | TRBV9 | NA | TGTGCCAGCAGCGGGGGGGGCGTTTTAGATACGCAGTATTTT | CASSGGGVLDTQYF
NA | TRBJ1-1 | TRBV20-1 | TRBD1 | TGCAGTGCTTGGACAGGAGAGGGCTTTTCTGAAGCTTTCTTT | CSAWTGEGFSEAFF
NA | TRBJ2-1 | TRBV5-1 | TRBD2 | TGCGCCAGCAGCTTGGAAGCTAGCGGGAACGGCTACAATGAGCAGTTCTTC | CASSLEASGNGYNEQFF
few | TRBJ2-7 | TRBV20-1 | NA | TGCAGTGTAAGGGGGGACACCGCCTACGAGCAGTACTTC | CSVRGDTAYEQYF
few | TRBJ2-1 | TRBV7-8 | NA | TGTGCCAGCACCTCATGGTCGGGGGGCCCCAGTGAGCAGTTCTTC | CASTSWSGGPSEQFF
NA | TRBJ2-7 | TRBV3-1 | NA | TGTGCCAGCAGCCGAGACCCAGGGGGGATTTACGAGCAGTACTTC | CASSRDPGGIYEQYF
NA | TRBJ1-1 | TRBV12-3/TRBV12-4 | NA | TGTGCCAGCAGTGTCAAGGAAGACACTGAAGCTTTCTTT | CASSVKEDTEAFF
few | TRBJ1-2 | TRBV5-4 | NA | TGTGCCAGCAGCTTGGACAGTCGAAACTATGGCTACACCTTC | CASSLDSRNYGYTF
few | TRBJ1-2 | TRBV20-1 | NA | TGCAGTGCTATGGGCCGTGTTGGCAGTGACTATTTTAACTATGGCTACACCTTC | CSAMGRVGSDYFNYGYTF
few | TRBJ1-4 | TRBV15 | NA | TGTGCCACCAGCAGAGTGGGTTCAACTAATGAAAAACTGTTTTTT | CATSRVGSTNEKLFF
few | TRBJ2-7 | TRBV10-3 | TRBD1 | TGTGCCATGGGACAGGACTCCTACGAGCAGTACTTC | CAMGQDSYEQYF
NA | TRBJ1-4 | TRBV6-1 | TRBD1 | TGTGCCAGCAGTGAAACCCCGACAGGGATTTTGGAAAAACTGTTTTTT | CASSETPTGILEKLFF
NA | TRBJ1-2 | TRBV9 | NA | NA | CASSVATGTKKHMGFYGYIF
NA | TRBJ1-4 | TRBV7-9 | NA | TGTGCCAGCAGCTCGCCGGACGGAAATAATGAAAAACTGTTTTTT | CASSSPDGNNEKLFF
NA | TRBJ1-1 | TRBV4-2 | TRBD1 | TGTGCCAGCTGCCTCAGGGGGAGACAGGACACTGAAGCTTTCTTT | CASCLRGRQDTEAFF
NA | TRBJ2-1 | TRBV7-8 | TRBD2 | TGTGCCAGCCGGTTACGGGGGGTAGGGGATGACCATGAGCAGTTCTTC | CASRLRGVGDDHEQFF
few | TRBJ1-1 | TRBV5-1 | NA | TGCGCCAGCAGCTTGGAGCCCTCCAACACTGAAGCTTTCTTT | CASSLEPSNTEAFF
NA | TRBJ1-1 | TRBV6-1 | NA | TGTGCCAGCAGTGAAACGAGACTGAACACTGAAGCTTTCTTT | CASSETRLNTEAFF
NA | TRBJ1-5 | TRBV20-1 | NA | TGCAGTGCTAAGCCCGGGCCTTTAAGCAATCAGCCCCAGCATTTT | CSAKPGPLSNQPQHF
NA | TRBJ2-2 | TRBV7-2 | NA | TGTGCCAGCAGCCCCCAGTCCAGTACGAACACCGGGGAGCTGTTTTTT | CASSPQSSTNTGELFF
NA | TRBJ2-1 | TRBV9 | TRBD1 | TGTGCCAGCAGCGGGGGCCGGGACAGGGGGCCGTCCAATGAGCAGTTCTTC | CASSGGRDRGPSNEQFF
few | TRBJ2-5 | TRBV7-6 | TRBD1 | TGTGCCAGCAGCTTTTACAGGGGCCAAGAGACCCAGTACTTC | CASSFYRGQETQYF
NA | TRBJ2-7 | TRBV6-1 | NA | TGTGCCAGCAGCTCTTACGCCGGGACGGCTAGCTCCTACGAGCAGTACTTT | CASSSYAGTASSYEQYF
NA | TRBJ2-5 | TRBV15 | NA | TGTGCCACCAGCAGAGGACAGGTTTCTACGATGGGGCAGTACTTC | CATSRGQVSTMGQYF
few | TRBJ2-1 | TRBV5-1 | TRBD2 | TGCGCCAGCAGCCCACGGCTAGCGGGGGCCCGCAGCTCCTACAATGAGCAGTTCTTC | CASSPRLAGARSSYNEQFF
NA | TRBJ2-7 | TRBV4-1 | NA | TGCGCCAGCAGCCAAGTGGGGACAAGATCCTACGAGCAGTACTTC | CASSQVGTRSYEQYF
many | TRBJ1-2 | TRBV29-1 | TRBD1 | TGCAGCGTTGAAGATCGGCCTTGGGACAGGGGATACTATGGCTACACCTTC | CSVEDRPWDRGYYGYTF
few | TRBJ2-1 | TRBV30 | NA | TGTGCCTGGAGTGTAGGAGGGAGCTCCTACAATGAGCAGTTCTTC | CAWSVGGSSYNEQFF
few | TRBJ2-1 | TRBV20-1 | NA | TGCAGTGCCCCTCTCCTAGTAAATGAGCAGTTCTTC | CSAPLLVNEQFF
NA | TRBJ2-7 | TRBV4-1 | TRBD2 | TGCGCCAGCAGCCAGGGACTAGCGGGGGCCTACGGGCAGTACTTC | CASSQGLAGAYGQYF
few | TRBJ1-2 | TRBV7-9 | NA | TGTGCCAGCAGCTTAGAAGTGACAGGTGCCAATGGCTACACCTTC | CASSLEVTGANGYTF
few | TRBJ1-2 | TRBV12-3/TRBV12-4 | TRBD1 | TGTGCCAGCAGTCCGACAGGGTCGGATGGCTACACCTTC | CASSPTGSDGYTF
NA | TRBJ1-1 | TRBV7-2 | NA | TGTGCCAGCAGCGCAGGGGTCCCGGTGGGGGTTTATGAAGCTTTCTTT | CASSAGVPVGVYEAFF
few | TRBJ2-2 | TRBV7-2 | NA | TGTGCCAGCAGCGCAGACCCCACCGGGGAGCTGTTTTTT | CASSADPTGELFF
few | TRBJ2-1 | TRBV4-1 | TRBD2 | TGCGCCAGCAAGAGACTAGCGGGGAATGAGCAGTTCTTC | CASKRLAGNEQFF
NA | TRBJ2-4 | TRBV28 | NA | TGTGCCAGCAGTTCACCGGACGACAAAAACATTCAGTACTTC | CASSSPDDKNIQYF
NA | TRBJ2-1 | TRBV11-2 | TRBD1 | TGTGCCAGCAGCTTGCGCCCGGGGACAGGGTCCTACAATGAGCAGTTCTTC | CASSLRPGTGSYNEQFF
few | TRBJ2-7 | TRBV3-1 | NA | TGTGCCAGCAGCCAAGAAGCAAAGTACGAGCAGTACTTC | CASSQEAKYEQYF
NA | TRBJ2-3 | TRBV4-1 | NA | TGCGCCAGCAGCCAAGAGTCCGGGGGTAGCGGTCCTCGAACGCAGTATTTT | CASSQESGGSGPRTQYF
NA | TRBJ1-5 | TRBV10-2 | TRBD1 | TGCGCCAGCAGTGGATGGACAGGCTCAAGCAATCAGCCCCAGCATTTT | CASSGWTGSSNQPQHF
few | TRBJ2-3 | TRBV6-2/TRBV6-3 | NA | TGTGCCAGCACCTTGGCCAGTCGGGGCACAGATACGCAGTATTTT | CASTLASRGTDTQYF
many | TRBJ2-1 | TRBV9 | NA | TGTGCCAGCAGCGTAGAATGGTCCACCAATGAGCAGTTCTTC | CASSVEWSTNEQFF
few | TRBJ2-3 | TRBV28 | TRBD2 | TGTGCCTCACAAGGGGAGGGCTGGGATACGCAGTATTTT | CASQGEGWDTQYF
NA | TRBJ2-7 | TRBV10-3 | TRBD2 | TGTGCCATCAGTGGTTCCTGGACTAGCGGGAGCCACGAGCAGGACTTC | CAISGSWTSGSHEQDF
NA | TRBJ2-5 | TRBV19 | TRBD1 | TGTGCCAGTAGTCGTACCGGGACAGGGGGCAGGAAGACCCAGTACTTC | CASSRTGTGGRKTQYF
few | TRBJ2-1 | TRBV5-1 | TRBD1 | TGCGCCAGCAGCTCCCCCGGGACAGGGGGCTTATCCTACAATGAGCAGTTCTTC | CASSSPGTGGLSYNEQFF
NA | TRBJ2-1 | TRBV7-8 | TRBD2 | TGTGCCAGCAGCTCTGGGCTAGCGGGGGGCTTTTACAATGAGCAGTTCTTC | CASSSGLAGGFYNEQFF
few | TRBJ1-2 | TRBV5-1 | NA | TGCGCCAGCAGCTTGGAGACACTGTCGAGCTACACCTTC | CASSLETLSSYTF
NA | TRBJ1-4 | TRBV4-1 | TRBD1 | TGCGCCAGCAGCCTATCGACAGGGTTAAATGAAAAACTGTTTTTT | CASSLSTGLNEKLFF
few | TRBJ2-5 | TRBV11-2 | NA | TGTGCCAGCAGCTCAGGACCGGGGAGTAAGCAGTACTTC | CASSSGPGSKQYF
NA | TRBJ2-5 | TRBV15 | TRBD1 | TGTGCCACCAGCAGACCTCGACAGGGCTGGGAGACCCAGTACTTC | CATSRPRQGWETQYF
NA | TRBJ2-1 | TRBV5-5 | NA | TGTACCAGCAGCTTTACCGGACCCAATGAGCAGTTCTTC | CTSSFTGPNEQFF
NA | TRBJ1-1 | TRBV20-1 | NA | TGCAGTGCTTCCCTTGGGGCAGGAATCATAAACACTGAAGCTTTCTTT | CSASLGAGIINTEAFF
NA | TRBJ2-3 | TRBV6-2/TRBV6-3 | NA | TGTGCCAGCAGTTATTGGAGGGGGCCCACAGATACGCAGTATTTT | CASSYWRGPTDTQYF
NA | TRBJ2-4 | TRBV7-2 | NA | TGTGCCAGCAGCTCTGTACAGTCGCTAGCCAAAAACATTCAGTACTTC | CASSSVQSLAKNIQYF
NA | TRBJ2-1 | TRBV5-5 | NA | TGTGCCAGCAGCTTGGGCGGAGTAGCGGCCTACAATGAGCAGTTCTTC | CASSLGGVAAYNEQFF
NA | TRBJ2-5 | TRBV5-1 | TRBD1 | TGCGCCAGCAGCCCACCCGGGACAGAGGAGACCCAGTACTTC | CASSPPGTEETQYF